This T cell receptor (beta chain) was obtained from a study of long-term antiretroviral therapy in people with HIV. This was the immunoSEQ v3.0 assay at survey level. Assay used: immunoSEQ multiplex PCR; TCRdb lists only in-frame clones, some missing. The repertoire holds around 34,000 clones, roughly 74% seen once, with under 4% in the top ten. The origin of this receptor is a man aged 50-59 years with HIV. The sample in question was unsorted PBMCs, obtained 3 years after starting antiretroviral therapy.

CDR3 DNA: TGTGCCAGCAGCTTGTCTGGGGGGCGCTGGGAGACCCAGTACTTC. Protein: CASSLSGGRWETQYF. This chain connects TRBV7-2 to TRBJ2-5; D may be TRBD1 or TRBD2 (6 bases each). This CDR3 is built from 15 residues. CDR1 and CDR2 (germline): SGHTA, FQGNSA. Trimming took 3 bases from V and 5 from J, leaving 16 bases between them.